Presented here are 5 T cell receptor beta chains from one specimen sequenced in a study of OX40 agonist ivuxolimab in advanced cancers. Libraries were prepared by immunoSEQ multiplex PCR; TCRdb keeps only in-frame clonotypes and omits some of them. The repertoire holds 75,000 to 80,000 clones, with over 70% as singletons. The specimen was CD4+ or CD8+ T cells sorted from blood, collected in a trial of the OX40 agonist ivuxolimab. The receptors were sampled from an adult with an advanced solid tumor such as melanoma, head and neck, liver or kidney cancer.

By its share, this clone is medium-sized. The chain couples TRBV19 to TRBJ1-1, with D perhaps TRBD1 (5 bases). The CDR3 consists of 13 residues. V was clipped by 3 bases and J by 4 bases, with 9 bases between them. The germline V gene has CDR1 LNHDA and CDR2 SQIVND (reference sequence). CDR3: CASSMGVGTEAFF. The DNA for the CDR3 is TGTGCCAGTAGTATGGGGGTCGGCACTGAAGCTTTCTTT. The full variable domain, rest sourced from reference TRBV19 and TRBJ1-1, is DGGITQSPKYLFRKEGQNVTLSCEQNLNHDAMYWYRQDPGQGLRLIYYSQIVNDFQKGDIAEGYSVSREKKESFPLTVTSAQKNPTAFYLCASSMGVGTEAFFGQGTRLTVV.

This chain links TRBV19 with TRBJ1-1; 10 positions match TRBD1. V trimming: 4 bases; J trimming: 7 bases; junction bases outside the gene matches: 12. This CDR3 contains 16 residues. CDR1 and CDR2 (germline): LNHDA, SQIVND (reference sequence). CDR3 amino acids: CASSTLRDRGGGEAFF. In nucleotides, the CDR3 is TGTGCCAGTAGTACCCTTCGGGACAGGGGAGGTGGTGAAGCTTTCTTT.

The chain links TRBV19 to TRBJ1-5; D perhaps matches TRBD1 (6 bases). V lost 5 bases to trimming and J lost 4 bases, with 12 bases between them. In germline, CDR1 is LNHDA, CDR2 SQIVND (reference sequence). The CDR3 loop spans 14 amino acids. The CDR3 sequence: CASSPWGLNQPQHF. CDR3 bases: TGTGCCAGTAGTCCCTGGGGGCTGAATCAGCCCCAGCATTTT. Full variable domain (rest looked up from reference TRBV19 and TRBJ1-5): DGGITQSPKYLFRKEGQNVTLSCEQNLNHDAMYWYRQDPGQGLRLIYYSQIVNDFQKGDIAEGYSVSREKKESFPLTVTSAQKNPTAFYLCASSPWGLNQPQHFGDGTRLSIL.

This clone has a handful of counts. The gene calls are TRBV7-9 and TRBJ2-7; weak D call: TRBD1 (6 bases). V was shortened by 8 bases and J by 7 bases, with 15 bases between the two germline ends. In germline, CDR1 is SEHNR, CDR2 FQNEAQ (reference sequence). This CDR3 region has 12 residues. The CDR3 protein is CASSQGGLEQYF. Written as DNA, the CDR3 is TGTGCCAGCTCCCAAGGGGGATTGGAGCAGTACTTC.

The rearrangement joins TRBV7-9 to TRBJ2-1; a weak D match, TRBD2 (6 bases). This CDR3 contains 14 residues. The V end was cut by 2 bases, the J end by 4 bases, with 9 bases between. Germline CDR1 and CDR2: SEHNR and FQNEAQ (reference sequence). CDR3 in amino acids: CASSLLGGYNEQFF. The CDR3 DNA reads TGTGCCAGCAGCTTACTTGGGGGGTACAATGAGCAGTTCTTC.